These 19 T cell receptor beta chains share one sample of origin, sequenced in a study. TCRdb processed the 5' RACE reads anew with MiXCR; each CDR3 protein has one entry. The sample has over 30,000 distinct CDR3 sequences; roughly 25% are singletons. Source material: naive CD4+ T cells sorted from a lymph node. The subset: naive CD4+ T cells, CD4+CD45RA+CD25-. These receptors originate from a female donor with breast cancer.

V usage is TRBV2 and J usage is TRBJ1-6; TRBD1 matches 11 bases. Germline V CDR1 and CDR2: SNHLY, FYNNEI. V trimming: 7 bases; J trimming: 9 bases; junction bases outside the gene matches: 5. The CDR3 length is 14 residues. CDR3 nucleotide sequence: TGTGCCAGCATTCGGGACAGGGGGACTTCACCCCTCCACTTT. Encoded protein: CASIRDRGTSPLHF.

V gene TRBV7-3 combines with J gene TRBJ2-6; D gene ambiguous. CDR3 length: 14 amino acids. V lost 3 bases, J lost 1 base, and 4 bases lay in between. Germline V gives CDR1 SGHTA, CDR2 FQGTGA. The CDR3 region is CASSLGSGANVLTF. As DNA, the CDR3 is TGTGCCAGCAGCTTGGGGTCTGGGGCCAACGTCCTGACTTTC. The whole variable domain, filled in from reference TRBV7-3 and TRBJ2-6, reads GAGVSQTPSNKVTEKGKYVELRCDPISGHTALYWYRQSLGQGPEFLIYFQGTGAADDSGLPNDRFFAVRPEGSVSTLKIQRTERGDSAVYLCASSLGSGANVLTFGAGSRLTVL.

The chain uses TRBV14 and TRBJ1-6; D unresolved. This CDR3 comprises 16 residues. Germline V gene data show CDR1 as SGHDN and CDR2 as FVKESK. V lost 5 bases to trimming and J lost 0 bases, with 11 bases between them. The CDR3 protein is CASSSTPSSYNSPLHF. The CDR3 DNA sequence: TGTGCCAGCAGCTCGACACCCAGCTCCTATAATTCACCCCTCCACTTT. Looking up the rest from reference TRBV14 and TRBJ1-6 gives the full variable domain: EAGVTQFPSHSVIEKGQTVTLRCDPISGHDNLYWYRRVMGKEIKFLLHFVKESKQDESGMPNNRFLAERTGGTYSTLKVQPAELEDSGVYFCASSSTPSSYNSPLHFGNGTRLTVT.

This chain links TRBV20-1 with TRBJ1-4, with D possibly being TRBD1 (5 bases). The CDR3 covers 16 residues. V dropped 3 bases and J dropped 6 bases, with 20 bases sitting between them. Germline lookup yields CDR1 DFQATT and CDR2 SNEGSKA (reference sequence). For the CDR3, the DNA is TGCAGTGCTAGTCGGCAAGGGGTACCGCTAGATGAAAAACTGTTTTTT. It translates to CSASRQGVPLDEKLFF.

The chain joins TRBV5-4 to TRBJ2-1, with D possibly TRBD1 on 5 matching bases. CDR3 size: 14 residues. Trimming took off 4 bases at V and 7 bases at J, with 15 bases between the two ends. Germline CDR1 and CDR2: SGHNT and YYREEE (reference sequence). In DNA, the CDR3 is TGTGCCAGCAGCCACAGGTCCGTATTGAATGAGCAGTTCTTC. It encodes CASSHRSVLNEQFF.

The table lists this clonotype with a few counts. The CDR3 DNA follows: TGTGCCAGCAGTAGATCCGGGACAATCTACGAGCAGTACTTC. Translated: CASSRSGTIYEQYF. The genes are TRBV6-2 or TRBV6-3 and TRBJ2-7, with D tentatively TRBD1 (6 bases). V was pared by 5 bases and J by 3 bases, with 14 bases between. Germline V gene sequence: CDR1 MNHEY, CDR2 SVGEGT. The CDR3 runs to 14 residues.

This clonotype was seen more than once but under ten times. The rearrangement uses TRBV4-1 and TRBJ1-6; 10 bases fit TRBD1. The CDR3 runs to 16 residues. V shed 3 bases, J shed 9 bases, and the junction held 8 bases outside the gene matches. Germline CDR1 is MGHRA and CDR2 is YSYEKL. In DNA form, the CDR3 reads TGCGCCAGCAGCCACATTCAGACAGGGGGCAGTTCACCCCTCCACTTT. It yields the protein CASSHIQTGGSSPLHF.

This clonotype was observed a few times. Compared with germline, one end of the junction differs, possibly owing to a read error. The chain combines TRBV12-3 or TRBV12-4 with TRBJ2-2, with a possible D match to TRBD2 (5 bases). The CDR3 contains 12 residues. CDR3 sequence reads: CASSYRAGELVF. The CDR3 region has the DNA TGTGCCAGCAGTTATAGGGCCGGGGAGCTGGTTTTT.

The CDR3 DNA follows: TGTGCCAGCTGCGAGACTATCACAGATACGCAGTATTTT. It yields the protein CASCETITDTQYF. V usage is TRBV4-2 and J usage is TRBJ2-3; D might be TRBD2 (5 bases). Trimming removed 8 bases from V and 2 bases from J, with 11 bases in between. The CDR3 is 13 amino acids. Germline V gene data show CDR1 as LGHNA and CDR2 as YNFKEQ.

This clonotype showed up many times. This sequence joins TRBV28 and TRBJ2-1; no clear D gene. There are 11 residues in the CDR3. The V gene lost 6 bases and the J gene lost 5 bases, with 5 bases spanning the gap. The germline gives CDR1 MDHEN, CDR2 SYDVKM. CDR3 sequence (DNA): TGTGCCAGCAGATTGGACAATGAGCAGTTCTTC. Its translation is CASRLDNEQFF.

In this sample, this clonotype turned up a few times. The rearrangement joins TRBV6-5 to TRBJ1-5; possible D gene TRBD1, 6 bases. Germline CDR1 and CDR2: MNHEY and SVGAGI. Trimming took off 1 base at V and 15 bases at J, with 22 bases between the two ends. The CDR3 length is 15 residues. The CDR3 protein is CASSYYGTIAGNLHF. The CDR3 coding sequence is TGTGCCAGCAGTTACTACGGGACAATTGCGGGAAATTTGCATTTT.

This clonotype appeared a single time. Being one base from a much bigger clone, this may be a read error. CDR3 coding DNA: TGCGCCGGCAGCCAAGACGCGGGATCCACCGGGGAGCTGTTTTTT. Translated, it gives CAGSQDAGSTGELFF. This chain joins TRBV4-3 and TRBJ2-2, with D perhaps TRBD2 (6 bases). In germline, CDR1 is LGHNA, CDR2 YSLEER. The CDR3 length is 15 residues.

The table lists this clonotype with a few counts. V usage is TRBV4-2 and J usage is TRBJ2-3; D is perhaps TRBD2 (5 bases). Trimming stripped 2 bases from V and 2 bases from J, with 17 bases between. This CDR3 comprises 17 residues. Germline V gene sequence: CDR1 LGHNA, CDR2 YNFKEQ. The CDR3 is CASSQISGVTTTDTQYF. The CDR3 DNA follows: TGTGCCAGCAGCCAAATCTCCGGGGTAACCACCACAGATACGCAGTATTTT.

The chain carries TRBV5-1 and TRBJ2-7; 7 bases line up with TRBD1. This CDR3 has 15 amino acids. The trim removed 4 bases at V and 0 bases at J, leaving 7 bases unmatched. Germline V gene sequence: CDR1 SGHRS, CDR2 YFSETQ. CDR3 in amino acids: CASSPFSGGSYEQYF. CDR3 in DNA: TGCGCCAGCAGCCCATTCTCAGGGGGCTCCTACGAGCAGTACTTC.

A few counts support this clonotype. The rearrangement uses TRBV7-2 and TRBJ2-3; possibly TRBD2 for D (5 bases). The CDR3 is 14 residues long. Germline V CDR1 and CDR2: SGHTA, FQGNSA. Trimming removed 3 bases at V and 7 bases at J, with 14 bases between. CDR3 nucleotide sequence: TGTGCCAGCAGCTTGGGAGAGGAGGCGAATACGCAGTATTTT. It specifies CASSLGEEANTQYF. Using reference TRBV7-2 and TRBJ2-3 for the parts outside the CDR3, the full variable domain is GAGVSQSPSNKVTEKGKDVELRCDPISGHTALYWYRQSLGQGLEFLIYFQGNSAPDKSGLPSDRFSAERTGGSVSTLTIQRTQQEDSAVYLCASSLGEEANTQYFGPGTRLTVL.

This clonotype was counted a few times. The chain joins TRBV5-1 to TRBJ2-3; 10 bases align to TRBD2. The CDR3 is made up of 15 amino acids. Unmatched junction bases numbered 7, after V lost 3 bases and J lost 6 bases. CDR1 is SGHRS, CDR2 YFSETQ, per germline. For the CDR3, the DNA is TGCGCCAGCAGCTGGGGGACTAGCGAATCGGATACGCAGTATTTT. Protein product: CASSWGTSESDTQYF.

The chain has TRBV5-1 and TRBJ2-3; the D is unclear. Trimming cost V 0 bases and J 2 bases, with 7 bases left between them. The CDR3 covers 14 residues. CDR1 is SGHRS and CDR2 is YFSETQ in the germline V gene. DNA of the CDR3: TGCGCCAGCAGCTTGGGCAGTTTCACAGATACGCAGTATTTT. It encodes CASSLGSFTDTQYF.

At least ten counts were recorded for this clonotype. The rearrangement links TRBV9 to TRBJ2-3; no firm D call. CDR3 length equals 14 residues. Trimming pared 4 bases from V and 1 base from J, leaving 10 bases between. Germline assignment: CDR1 SGDLS and CDR2 YYNGEE. This CDR3 is CASSPGPRTDTQYF. As DNA, the CDR3 is TGTGCCAGCAGCCCCGGGCCTCGCACAGATACGCAGTATTTT.

The rearrangement links TRBV3-1 to TRBJ1-5; TRBD1 matches 10 bases. This CDR3 is built from 15 residues. After removal of 4 bases from V and 10 bases from J, the junction contained 10 bases not matched to a gene. In germline, CDR1 is LGHDT, CDR2 YNNKEL (reference sequence). CDR3 in DNA: TGTGCCAGCAGCCCGGGACAGGGGAGCGGTAGACCCCAGCATTTT. Its translation: CASSPGQGSGRPQHF. Full variable domain (missing parts from reference TRBV3-1 and TRBJ1-5): DTAVSQTPKYLVTQMGNDKSIKCEQNLGHDTMYWYKQDSKKFLKIMFSYNNKELIINETVPNRFSPKSPDKAHLNLHINSLELGDSAVYFCASSPGQGSGRPQHFGDGTRLSIL.